The clone carrying this TCR beta chain has more than one count but fewer than ten. The antigen remains undetermined. This sample was included in a study of beta chain features in type 1 diabetes. Study-wide results and caveats: Moderate but significant shortening of TCRB CDR3s was recorded in all four CD4+ subsets from Type 1 diabetes patients.

Every bit of the isolated RNA underwent reverse transcription, so sequencing read expressed TCRB transcripts. Some clones are missing from TCRdb's copy, which holds only in-frame ones; the method was immunoSEQ multiplex PCR. The table records a few hundred thousand clones, 8% to 10% of them present only once. This clonotype was obtained from a man aged 25-45 years with type 1 diabetes. The source material was central memory CD4+ T cells from blood.

CDR3 nucleotides: TGTGCCAGCACCGACCGAACAGTCTATGGCTACACCTTC. Translation: CASTDRTVYGYTF. V is TRBV28 and J is TRBJ1-2; D not resolved. The germline V and J ends were trimmed by 7 bases and 4 bases, with 13 bases remaining between them. CDR1 is MDHEN and CDR2 is SYDVKM in the germline V gene. There are 13 residues in the CDR3.